These 5 T cell receptor beta chains came from one sample sequenced in a study of blood T cells in healthy people across ages. Using a J-beta primer mix together with a sample-barcoded 5' primer, a second PCR was run for roughly 6 to 12 cycles. Each CDR3 protein is one row after TCRdb ran MiXCR on the 5' RACE reads. The sample gives about 1,400,000 distinct CDR3 sequences, roughly 40% of which show up once; approximately 7.9% is in the top ten. Sequenced sample: blood. These receptors were collected from a woman younger than 35 in good health.

This chain links TRBV20-1 with TRBJ1-1; D is unclear. The CDR3 extends over 13 amino acids. Trimming left V 4 bases short and J 7 bases short, with 16 bases between. Germline V gene lookup returns CDR1 DFQATT and CDR2 SNEGSKA (reference sequence). CDR3 residues: CSATWALKGEAFF. The CDR3 nucleotides read TGCAGTGCTACCTGGGCCCTGAAAGGTGAAGCTTTCTTT.

V and J are TRBV18 and TRBJ2-2; 11 positions match TRBD2. The CDR3 runs 19 residues. V lost 0 bases, J lost 1 base, and 7 bases stayed unmatched. Germline CDR1 is KGHSH and CDR2 is LQKENI. This CDR3 reads CASSPPGLADYGNTGELFF. The CDR3 nucleotides are TGTGCCAGCTCACCACCGGGACTAGCGGACTATGGGAACACCGGGGAGCTGTTTTTT. Full variable domain (rest looked up from reference TRBV18 and TRBJ2-2): NAGVMQNPRHLVRRRGQEARLRCSPMKGHSHVYWYRQLPEEGLKFMVYLQKENIIDESGMPKERFSAEFPKEGPSILRIQQVVRGDSAAYFCASSPPGLADYGNTGELFFGEGSRLTVL.

This clonotype was observed a handful of times. V and J are TRBV7-9 and TRBJ1-1, with 9 bases matching TRBD1. Germline loops: CDR1 SEHNR, CDR2 FQNEAQ (reference sequence). The CDR3 runs to 16 residues. The trim removed 5 bases at V and 1 base at J, leaving 8 bases unmatched. The CDR3 nucleotides are TGTGCCAGCAGCCCGGGGGACAGGGAAGGGAACACTGAAGCTTTCTTT. Translated, it gives CASSPGDREGNTEAFF.

The rearrangement links TRBV15 to TRBJ2-4; perhaps D is TRBD1 or TRBD2 (5 bases each). This CDR3 has 13 residues. Trimming removed 8 bases at V and 5 bases at J, with 13 bases between. CDR1 and CDR2 (germline): LNHNV, YYDKDF (reference sequence). The DNA of the CDR3 is TGTGCCACCGCGGCAATGGGGGAAAACATTCAGTACTTC. Its protein product is CATAAMGENIQYF.

About this clonotype itself: Relative to the germline gene, one junction end is altered; a read error may explain this. J is TRBJ2-3 and V is TRBV7-9; D perhaps matches TRBD2 (5 bases). The CDR3 is made up of 17 amino acids. CDR1 and CDR2 from the germline V gene are SEHNR and FQNEAQ (reference sequence). The CDR3 loop reads CASSPWGVGDDTDTQDF. The DNA for the CDR3 is TGTGCCAGCAGCCCCTGGGGAGTAGGCGATGACACAGATACGCAGGATTTT. The whole variable domain, filled in from reference TRBV7-9 and TRBJ2-3, reads DTGVSQNPRHKITKRGQNVTFRCDPISEHNRLYWYRQTLGQGPEFLTYFQNEAQLEKSRLLSDRFSAERPKGSFSTLEIQRTEQGDSAMYLCASSPWGVGDDTDTQDFGPGTRLTVL.